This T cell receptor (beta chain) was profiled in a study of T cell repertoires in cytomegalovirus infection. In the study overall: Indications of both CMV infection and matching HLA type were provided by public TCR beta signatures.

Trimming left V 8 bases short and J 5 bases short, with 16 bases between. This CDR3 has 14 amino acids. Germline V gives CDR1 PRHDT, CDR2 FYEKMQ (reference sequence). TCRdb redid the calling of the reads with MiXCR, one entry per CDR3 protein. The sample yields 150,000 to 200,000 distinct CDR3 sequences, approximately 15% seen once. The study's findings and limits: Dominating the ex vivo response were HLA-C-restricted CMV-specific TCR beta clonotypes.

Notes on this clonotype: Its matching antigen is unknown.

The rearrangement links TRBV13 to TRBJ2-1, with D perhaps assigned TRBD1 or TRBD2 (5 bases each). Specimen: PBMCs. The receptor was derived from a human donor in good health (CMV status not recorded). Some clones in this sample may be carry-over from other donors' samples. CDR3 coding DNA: TGTGCCAGCCGCGAGAGAGGGGCTGACAATGAGCAGTTCTTC. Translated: CASRERGADNEQFF.